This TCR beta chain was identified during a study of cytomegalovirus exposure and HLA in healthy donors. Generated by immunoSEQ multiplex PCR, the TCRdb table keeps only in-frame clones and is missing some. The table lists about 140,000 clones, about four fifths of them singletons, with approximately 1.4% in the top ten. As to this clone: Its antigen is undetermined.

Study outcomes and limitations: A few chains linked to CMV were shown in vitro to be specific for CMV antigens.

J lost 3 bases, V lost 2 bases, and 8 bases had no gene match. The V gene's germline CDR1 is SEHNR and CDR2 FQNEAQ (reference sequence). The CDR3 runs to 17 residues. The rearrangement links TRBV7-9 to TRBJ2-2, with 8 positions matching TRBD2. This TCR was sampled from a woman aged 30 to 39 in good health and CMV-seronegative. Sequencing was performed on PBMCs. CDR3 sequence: CASSLPSGGPDTGELFF. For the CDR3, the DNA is TGTGCCAGCAGCTTACCGAGCGGGGGCCCAGACACCGGGGAGCTGTTTTTT.